Presented here are 21 T cell receptor beta chains from one specimen sequenced in a study of spatial heterogeneity in lung cancer. The study's findings and limits: Intratumoral expanded alpha and beta TCR counts were found to track tumor mutation counts.

Regarding time point: sample taken at primary tumor resection. TCRdb independently ran MiXCR on the 5' RACE reads; one entry per CDR3 protein. The table includes roughly 6,000 distinct CDR3 sequences, roughly 5% detected once. These receptors are not linked to any known antigen. The material was lung tumor tissue, obtained at surgery. The receptors derive from a male donor with early-stage non-small cell lung cancer.

This clonotype is medium-sized (0.01 to 0.1%). Because this beta chain is a stray read in a library intended to capture alpha chains, its abundance should not be given much weight. The chain uses TRBV20-1 and TRBJ2-3; 13 bases match TRBD2. The germline gives CDR1 DFQATT, CDR2 SNEGSKA (reference sequence). CDR3 length: 13 amino acids. Unmatched junction bases numbered 0, after V lost 3 bases and J lost 6 bases. CDR3 in DNA: TGCAGTGCTAGGACTAGCGGGGGGGATACGCAGTATTTT. This encodes CSARTSGGDTQYF.

This clonotype was seen at least ten times. This beta chain turned up in a library designed for alpha chains; as an off-target read, its abundance says little. The V and J genes are TRBV5-1 and TRBJ1-2, with D unresolved. Germline V CDR1 and CDR2: SGHRS, YFSETQ. V was shortened by 5 bases and J by 0 bases, with 8 bases between the two germline ends. The CDR3 has 13 residues. The CDR3 sequence is CASRPDPNYGYTF. The CDR3 DNA is TGCGCCAGCAGGCCAGATCCTAACTATGGCTACACCTTC. Full variable domain (rest looked up from reference TRBV5-1 and TRBJ1-2): KAGVTQTPRYLIKTRGQQVTLSCSPISGHRSVSWYQQTPGQGLQFLFEYFSETQRNKGNFPGRFSGRQFSNSRSEMNVSTLELGDSALYLCASRPDPNYGYTFGSGTRLTVV.

This clonotype is medium-sized within its sample. This beta chain was picked up by a library intended for alpha chains and is off target, so its count carries little meaning. This chain uses TRBV6-2 or TRBV6-3 with TRBJ1-5, with 7 bases identical to TRBD1. The V segment lost 5 bases and the J segment 5 bases; nucleotides outside the gene matches: 12. The germline V gene has CDR1 MNHEY and CDR2 SVGEGT. The CDR3 consists of 16 residues. Here the CDR3 DNA reads TGTGCCAGCAGTCTCCAGGGGGTAGGGCTTCATCAGCCCCAGCATTTT. Translating gives CASSLQGVGLHQPQHF.

This clonotype was seen at least ten times. This beta chain came through as a stray read in a library set up for alpha chains, and its size says little. The rearrangement joins TRBV6-5 to TRBJ2-2; D is uncertain. The germline V gene encodes CDR1 MNHEY and CDR2 SVGAGI. The CDR3 runs 11 residues. The V end was cut by 7 bases, the J end by 8 bases, with 8 bases between. This CDR3 reads CASKKAGELFF. In nucleotides, the CDR3 is TGTGCCAGCAAAAAGGCTGGGGAGCTGTTTTTT.

This clonotype was counted between two and nine times. Within a library made for alpha chains, this beta chain is off target, and its count is uninformative. The chain employs TRBV6-5 and TRBJ1-4, with D tentatively TRBD1 (5 bases). V was shortened by 2 bases and J by 0 bases, with 7 bases between the two germline ends. The CDR3 length is 15 residues. Germline assignment: CDR1 MNHEY and CDR2 SVGAGI. The CDR3 reads CASSYPTATNEKLFF. The CDR3 DNA reads TGTGCCAGCAGTTACCCGACAGCAACTAATGAAAAACTGTTTTTT.

This clonotype was observed many times. With the library built for alpha chains, this beta chain is off target and its frequency is not meaningful. The chain joins TRBV2 to TRBJ1-1, with unresolved D. Trimming took 3 bases from V and 1 from J, leaving 6 bases between them. CDR1 is SNHLY and CDR2 is FYNNEI in the germline V gene. The CDR3 covers 13 residues. The CDR3: CASSDSENTEAFF. The CDR3 nucleotides read TGTGCCAGCAGTGACTCCGAGAACACTGAAGCTTTCTTT.

Worth noting for this clonotype: Being off target in a library aimed at alpha chains, this beta chain has a size of little meaning. This sequence joins TRBV7-8 and TRBJ1-1, with D possibly TRBD1 on 6 matching bases. Trimming pared 0 bases from V and 0 bases from J, leaving 14 bases between. The germline CDR1 and CDR2 sequences are SGHVS and FQNEAQ. The CDR3 consists of 17 residues. CDR3 sequence (DNA): TGTGCCAGCAGCTTAGCAACTAACAGGGATGTGAACACTGAAGCTTTCTTT. This gives the protein CASSLATNRDVNTEAFF.

This clonotype was counted many times. A library prepared for alpha chains yielded this beta chain as an off-target read; its size is of little meaning. This rearrangement joins TRBV4-1 to TRBJ2-7; 10 positions agree with TRBD2. Germline V gives CDR1 MGHRA, CDR2 YSYEKL. The CDR3 extends over 16 amino acids. With V trimmed by 0 bases and J by 1 base, 3 bases remained unmatched. CDR3 bases: TGCGCCAGCAGCCAAGAGCCTAGCGGGAGTTCCTACGAGCAGTACTTC. It yields the protein CASSQEPSGSSYEQYF.

This clonotype was recorded many times. For a library built for alpha chains, this beta chain is a stray read; little rests on its size. The chain combines TRBV12-3 or TRBV12-4 with TRBJ1-4; D perhaps matches TRBD1 (6 bases). This CDR3 is built from 13 residues. V was trimmed by 6 bases and J by 13 bases, leaving 18 bases between them. Here the CDR3 DNA reads TGTGCCAGCAGGTCCCAGGGGACCTCGGGACTGTTTTTT. Protein sequence: CASRSQGTSGLFF.

Remarks on this clonotype: The size of this beta chain means little, since it is a stray read in a library made for alpha chains. This chain links TRBV12-3 or TRBV12-4 with TRBJ1-3; D remains unclear. V lost 5 bases and J lost 4, with 9 bases in between. The CDR3 runs to 13 residues. CDR3 sequence reads: CASSLEHGNTIYF. DNA for the CDR3: TGTGCCAGCAGTCTCGAGCACGGAAACACCATATATTTT.

This clonotype is labeled medium-sized. The size of this beta chain means little, since it is a stray read in a library made for alpha chains. The gene calls are TRBV19 and TRBJ1-5; 12 bases line up with TRBD1. The CDR3 covers 17 residues. J gave up 1 base and V 8 bases, and 9 bases lay outside the gene matches. Per germline, CDR1 LNHDA and CDR2 SQIVND (reference sequence). DNA for the CDR3: TGTGCCAGTTCCGGGACAGGGGGCCCTGGGAGCAATCAGCCCCAGCATTTT. Its protein is CASSGTGGPGSNQPQHF.

This clonotype is judged medium-sized. Found in a library prepared for alpha chains, this beta chain is an off-target read, and its abundance has little meaning. The chain carries TRBV12-3 or TRBV12-4 and TRBJ1-1; D not certain. Trimming cost V 6 bases and J 6 bases, with 14 bases left between them. The CDR3 has 13 residues. The CDR3 here is CASSPSVRAEAFF. The DNA of the CDR3 is TGTGCCAGCAGCCCTAGCGTGCGGGCTGAAGCTTTCTTT.

This clonotype was observed many times. This beta chain came through as a stray read in a library set up for alpha chains, and its size says little. The chain has TRBV2 and TRBJ2-7; 8 positions match TRBD2. In germline, CDR1 is SNHLY, CDR2 FYNNEI. The ends lost 2 bases at V and 4 bases at J; junction bases unmatched: 10. The CDR3 spans 16 residues. CDR3 sequence reads: CASSEPSARGVYEQYF. The CDR3 DNA is TGTGCCAGCAGTGAACCCTCGGCGCGGGGGGTTTACGAGCAGTACTTC. Together with reference TRBV2 and TRBJ2-7, the CDR3 gives the full variable domain: EPEVTQTPSHQVTQMGQEVILRCVPISNHLYFYWYRQILGQKVEFLVSFYNNEISEKSEIFDDQFSVERPDGSNFTLKIRSTKLEDSAMYFCASSEPSARGVYEQYFGPGTRLTVT.

Note on this clonotype: In a library made to pick up alpha chains, this beta chain is a stray read with a size that means little. The DNA for the CDR3 is TGTGCCAGCAGCTCCTCGTGGACTAGCGAGAACACCGGGGAGCTGTTTTTT. Amino acids: CASSSSWTSENTGELFF. V usage is TRBV7-9 and J usage is TRBJ2-2; 9 positions agree with TRBD2. Germline V gene sequence: CDR1 SEHNR, CDR2 FQNEAQ (reference sequence). V was clipped by 4 bases and J by 1 base; unmatched bases: 7. The CDR3 loop spans 17 amino acids. Variable domain in full (rest from reference TRBV7-9 and TRBJ2-2): DTGVSQNPRHKITKRGQNVTFRCDPISEHNRLYWYRQTLGQGPEFLTYFQNEAQLEKSRLLSDRFSAERPKGSFSTLEIQRTEQGDSAMYLCASSSSWTSENTGELFFGEGSRLTVL.

By sample fraction, this clonotype is medium-sized (0.01 to 0.1%). Since the library was made to target alpha chains, this beta chain is a stray read and its abundance is not meaningful. J is TRBJ1-4 and V is TRBV7-8, with a tentative D call TRBD1 (5 bases). Trimming cost V 2 bases and J 2 bases, with 21 bases left between them. This CDR3 contains 19 residues. Germline-derived CDR1 and CDR2 are SGHVS and FQNEAQ. The CDR3 coding sequence is TGTGCCAGCAGCTTACCCGGGACTAACCCGGTGAAGACTAATGAAAAACTGTTTTTT. Amino acids: CASSLPGTNPVKTNEKLFF.

By share, this clonotype ranks as medium-sized. Found in a library prepared for alpha chains, this beta chain is an off-target read, and its abundance has little meaning. This chain links TRBV5-1 with TRBJ2-3, with 10 bases fitting TRBD2. The CDR3 loop spans 16 amino acids. CDR1 is SGHRS, CDR2 YFSETQ, per germline. After removal of 3 bases from V and 0 bases from J, the junction contained 4 bases not matched to a gene. CDR3 protein: CASSSLTSGSTDTQYF. CDR3 DNA sequence: TGCGCCAGCAGCTCACTGACTAGCGGGAGCACAGATACGCAGTATTTT.

Many counts were recorded for this clonotype. In a library made to pick up alpha chains, this beta chain is a stray read with a size that means little. This chain uses TRBV11-2 with TRBJ2-7; no firm D call. This CDR3 region has 13 residues. V was cut by 1 base and J by 7 bases, with 11 bases left in between. Germline V gene sequence: CDR1 SGHAT, CDR2 FQNNGV. The CDR3 region is CASSLADLGEQYF. The CDR3 DNA reads as TGTGCCAGCAGCTTAGCCGATTTGGGGGAGCAGTACTTC.

This clonotype is termed medium-sized. In a library made to pick up alpha chains, this beta chain is a stray read with a size that means little. The rearrangement uses TRBV12-3 or TRBV12-4 and TRBJ2-2, with D perhaps matching TRBD1 (6 bases). The length of the CDR3 is 16 residues. Trimming removed 3 bases at V and 3 bases at J, with 14 bases between. CDR3 amino acids: CASSFRGQGYTGELFF. The CDR3 coding sequence is TGTGCCAGCAGTTTTCGGGGACAAGGTTACACCGGGGAGCTGTTTTTT.

This clonotype occurred many times. For a library built for alpha chains, this beta chain is a stray read; little rests on its size. The chain carries TRBV29-1 and TRBJ1-1, with a possible D match to TRBD1 (6 bases). The germline V and J ends were trimmed by 2 bases and 5 bases, with 12 bases remaining between them. Per germline, CDR1 SQVTM and CDR2 ANQGSEA. CDR3 length equals 13 residues. CDR3 sequence (DNA): TGCAGCGTTGAAAGGGGGTATGGGACTGAAGCTTTCTTT. Translated: CSVERGYGTEAFF.

This clonotype has a count of ten or more. The library was prepared for alpha chains; this beta chain is a stray read, so its frequency means little. This chain uses TRBV7-6 with TRBJ2-2; 10 positions agree with TRBD2. With 0 bases clipped from V and 6 bases from J, the junction kept 4 bases outside the gene matches. CDR1 and CDR2 from the germline V gene are SGHVS and FNYEAQ. The CDR3 runs to 16 residues. The CDR3 nucleotides are TGTGCCAGCAGCTTAGCAGCTAGCGGGGGCCCCGGGGAGCTGTTTTTT. Translated, it gives CASSLAASGGPGELFF.

This clonotype was counted ten times or more. For a library built for alpha chains, this beta chain is a stray read; little rests on its size. The rearrangement links TRBV20-1 to TRBJ1-4, with D perhaps matching TRBD1 (5 bases). Per the germline V gene, CDR1 is DFQATT and CDR2 is SNEGSKA (reference sequence). The CDR3 is 13 residues long. V was pared by 5 bases and J by 2 bases, with 9 bases between. CDR3 coding DNA: TGCAGTGCTGCAGGGATGACTAATGAAAAACTGTTTTTT. Amino acid sequence: CSAAGMTNEKLFF.